This TCR beta chain is from a study of immune cell composition in non-small cell lung cancer. Study-level findings and limits: Squamous carcinomas (roughly 80%) more often had tumour-associated clones >0.5% than adenocarcinomas (approximately 35%).

Normal lung sampling was at least 3 cm from the tumour, as distant as possible. Between the trimmed V and J ends, which lost 7 bases and 4 bases, there was a span of 20 bases. Germline V CDR1 and CDR2: SGHRS, YFSETQ. This CDR3 contains 15 residues. The repertoire was sequenced with immunoSEQ multiplex PCR; TCRdb's copy has only in-frame clones and lacks some. This table has some 16,000 clones, 75% to 85% appearing once. Of note for this clone: Its specificity is unknown.

This sample was shared with a second study, whose subject was CD4 T cells in lung cancer. That paper states: Four resected stage I-III patients provided tumor and non-adjacent lung tissue. Some patients had received nivolumab or pembrolizumab before giving blood. Some blood responses might reflect in vitro priming of naive T cells.

This clonotype was obtained from a human donor with non-small cell lung cancer. The specimen was non-adjacent lung tissue. The gene calls are TRBV5-1 and TRBJ2-5; D is possibly TRBD1 or TRBD2 (6 bases each). The CDR3 DNA reads TGCGCCAGCCTACTAGGAGGGGGGACCGGAGAGACCCAGTACTTC. Protein: CASLLGGGTGETQYF. Looking up the rest from reference TRBV5-1 and TRBJ2-5 gives the full variable domain: KAGVTQTPRYLIKTRGQQVTLSCSPISGHRSVSWYQQTPGQGLQFLFEYFSETQRNKGNFPGRFSGRQFSNSRSEMNVSTLELGDSALYLCASLLGGGTGETQYFGPGTRLLVL.